This T cell receptor beta chain was observed in a study of T cell responses to AZD1222 COVID-19 vaccine (dated by TCRdb to 2020 to 2022). Regarding the study in general: TCR sequencing covered fewer than 250 trial participants: about 210 given two doses of AZD1222 and approximately 26 given two doses of MenACWY control vaccine. Trial participants were enrolled into age subgroups of 18-55, 56-69 and 70-plus years, which contained roughly 140, 27 and 60 TCR-sequenced participants, respectively.

Taken from cysteine to phenylalanine, the CDR3 has 15 residues. The kept DNA is CDR3 alone, 45 bases in frame from the first base. At the junction V is shortened by 6 bases and J by 0 bases, with 13 bases in between. The germline V gene supplies CDR1 MNHEY and CDR2 SVGAGI. What this sample's time point label stands for: about 28 days (+/-7) after the second vaccine dose. AZD1222 recipients with second doses at about 4 weeks or about 12 weeks were pooled, because spike-specific TCR depth and breadth did not differ between schedules. Samples from vaccinated people were obtained from the UK trials COV001 and COV002, which included a single-blind randomized controlled phase 2/3 trial of AZD1222 (ChAdOx1 nCoV-19) in healthy adults. Trial participant PBMC samples were collected at day 0 and day 28 after the second dose for TCRbeta chain sequencing. The CDR3 regions of human TCRbeta chains were analyzed by immunosequencing. The study's own analysis went as follows. Repertoire TCRs were checked for matches against a reference library of SARS-CoV-2-specific TCRs that had been generated using the MIRA antigen-specificity platform. Breadth meant the fraction of unique TCRs that were SARS-CoV-2-associated, whereas depth meant the fraction of total T cells that were SARS-CoV-2-associated. Each spike-specific TCR was assigned to its reactive spike region and to a CD4 or CD8 class using the MIRA data. Log10-transformed breadth and depth values were compared by one-way ANOVA with Sidak's multiple comparisons tests. Sourced from immuneACCESS, this table was stored by TCRdb with only in-frame sequences that have V and J called. A share of the clones is absent; for the studies checked, an unresolved V gene accounts for under half, and the remainder has no known explanation. The V and J calls and clone size were taken over from that table, and D and trimming were inferred from the DNA. Within this sample are tens of thousands of clones, with 80% to 95% of them counted one time only. The top ten hold roughly 3.1% of the sample.

In regard to this clone: Its antigen remains unidentified. Nothing much larger sits one base from this clone, and base qualities are not available.

Points the paper makes about the study in general: Conclusions about previously exposed vaccinees are limited because only five to seven AZD1222 recipients were SARS-CoV-2 seropositive at baseline. Epitopes outside the regions mutated in the B.1.351 and B.1.1.7 variants were reportedly recognized by nearly half of the unique spike-specific TCRs. Vaccine-associated CD4 TCRs spanned the whole spike protein, with dominant responses in regions 160-218 and 743-854. The 56-69-year group was small, and its depth increase did not reach significance, likely because of low power. Participants were mostly white British, with more females than males. The authors suggested clonal diversity may have been underestimated. Because no day 14 peak-response samples were available, repertoires were characterized only after the peak T cell response. After two AZD1222 doses, spike-specific TCR breadth and depth were significantly higher than at day 0 and than in MenACWY recipients.

Here the sequenced sample was peripheral blood, taken 28 days after the second AZD1222 dose. This receptor was taken from an adult who received the AZD1222 COVID-19 vaccine. The rearranged segments are TRBV6-5 and TRBJ2-3; the D gene remains uncertain. The nucleotides read TGTGCCAGCAGCTACCTAGGGCCTAGCACAGATACGCAGTATTTT. It codes for CASSYLGPSTDTQYF.